Listed here is a single T cell receptor (beta chain). This sample was taken from a study of shared clonotypes between healthy human individuals. Measured with immunoSEQ multiplex PCR; TCRdb has only the in-frame clones, and not every one. The sample comprises approximately 2.5 million clones, approximately 90% of which are singletons, and over 0.12% rests with the top ten. Those who donated were healthy HIV-negative adults, with no recent acute infections or vaccinations reported. Trimming took off 1 base at V and 13 bases at J, with 17 bases between the two ends. Germline V lookup: CDR1 MNHNS, CDR2 SASEGT. The CDR3 loop spans 15 amino acids.

This clonotype was obtained from a man younger than 35 in good health. This sequence joins TRBV6-1 and TRBJ1-6, with D unclear. The sample consisted of naive CD4+ T cells sorted from blood. Indicated subset: CD45RA+ positively selected. The CDR3 here is CASSEGNRGLPPLHF. The CDR3 region has the DNA TGTGCCAGCAGTGAAGGGAATAGAGGACTCCCGCCCCTCCACTTT.